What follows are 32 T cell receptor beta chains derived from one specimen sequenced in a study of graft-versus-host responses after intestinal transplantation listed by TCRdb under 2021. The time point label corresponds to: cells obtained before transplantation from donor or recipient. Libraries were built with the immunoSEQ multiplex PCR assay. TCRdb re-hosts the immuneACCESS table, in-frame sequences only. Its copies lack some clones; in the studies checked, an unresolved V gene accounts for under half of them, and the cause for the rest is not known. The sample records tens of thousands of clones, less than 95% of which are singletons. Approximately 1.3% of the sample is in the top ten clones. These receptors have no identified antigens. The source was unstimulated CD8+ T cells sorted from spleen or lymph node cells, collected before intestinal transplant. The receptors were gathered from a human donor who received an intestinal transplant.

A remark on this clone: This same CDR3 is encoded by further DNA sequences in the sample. The DNA for the CDR3 is TGCAGCGTGGCATCAAACTATGGCTACACCTTC. This sequence encodes CSVASNYGYTF. V usage is TRBV29-1 and J usage is TRBJ1-2; D remains ambiguous. The V and J ends lost 6 bases and 2 bases respectively, with 7 bases between them. The CDR3 runs 11 residues. Germline V gene data show CDR1 as SQVTM and CDR2 as ANQGSEA. Using reference TRBV29-1 and TRBJ1-2 for the parts outside the CDR3, the full variable domain is SAVISQKPSRDICQRGTSLTIQCQVDSQVTMMFWYRQQPGQSLTLIATANQGSEATYESGFVIDKFPISRPNLTFSTLTVSNMSPEDSSIYLCSVASNYGYTFGSGTRLTVV.

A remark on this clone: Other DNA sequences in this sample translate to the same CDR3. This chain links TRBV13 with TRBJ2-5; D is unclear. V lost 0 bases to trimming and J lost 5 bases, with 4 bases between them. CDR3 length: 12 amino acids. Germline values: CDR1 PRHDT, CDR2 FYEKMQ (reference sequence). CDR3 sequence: CASSLGRETQYF. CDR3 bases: TGTGCCAGCAGCTTAGGCCGGGAGACCCAGTACTTC.

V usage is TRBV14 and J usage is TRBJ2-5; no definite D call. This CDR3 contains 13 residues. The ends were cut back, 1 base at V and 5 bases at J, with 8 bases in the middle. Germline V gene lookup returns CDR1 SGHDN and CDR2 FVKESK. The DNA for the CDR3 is TGTGCCAGCAGCCAAGGGTACTCGGAGACCCAGTACTTC. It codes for CASSQGYSETQYF.

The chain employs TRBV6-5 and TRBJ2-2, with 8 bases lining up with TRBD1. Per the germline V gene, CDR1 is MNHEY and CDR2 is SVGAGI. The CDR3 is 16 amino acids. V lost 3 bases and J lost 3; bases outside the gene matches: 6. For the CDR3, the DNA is TGTGCCAGCAGTTATCCGGACAGGGTTGACACCGGGGAGCTGTTTTTT. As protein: CASSYPDRVDTGELFF.

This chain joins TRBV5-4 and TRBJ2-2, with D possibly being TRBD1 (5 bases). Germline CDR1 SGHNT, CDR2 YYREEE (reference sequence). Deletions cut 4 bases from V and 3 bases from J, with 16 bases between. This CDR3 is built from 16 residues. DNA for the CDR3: TGTGCCAGCAGCAAACCTGGCAGGGTGGACACCGGGGAGCTGTTTTTT. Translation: CASSKPGRVDTGELFF. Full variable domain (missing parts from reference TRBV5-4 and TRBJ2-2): ETGVTQSPTHLIKTRGQQVTLRCSSQSGHNTVSWYQQALGQGPQFIFQYYREEENGRGNFPPRFSGLQFPNYSSELNVNALELDDSALYLCASSKPGRVDTGELFFGEGSRLTVL.

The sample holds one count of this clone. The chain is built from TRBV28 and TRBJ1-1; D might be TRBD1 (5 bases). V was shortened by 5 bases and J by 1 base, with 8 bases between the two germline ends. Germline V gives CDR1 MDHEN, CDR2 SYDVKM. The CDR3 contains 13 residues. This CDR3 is CASSKGQNTEAFF. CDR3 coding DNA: TGTGCCAGCAGTAAAGGACAGAACACTGAAGCTTTCTTT.

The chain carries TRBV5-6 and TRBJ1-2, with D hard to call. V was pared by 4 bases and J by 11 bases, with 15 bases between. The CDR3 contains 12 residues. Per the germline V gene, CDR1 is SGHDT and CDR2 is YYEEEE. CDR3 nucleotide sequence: TGTGCCAGCAGCGCGGGGTCCTCACGGTACACCTTC. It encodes CASSAGSSRYTF.

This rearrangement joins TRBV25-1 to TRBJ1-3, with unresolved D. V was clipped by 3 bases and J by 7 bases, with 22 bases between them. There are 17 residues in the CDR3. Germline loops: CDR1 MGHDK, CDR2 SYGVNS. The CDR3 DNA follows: TGTGCCAGCAGTGACTACGGAGACCATGATTATAGGAACACCATATATTTT. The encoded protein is CASSDYGDHDYRNTIYF.

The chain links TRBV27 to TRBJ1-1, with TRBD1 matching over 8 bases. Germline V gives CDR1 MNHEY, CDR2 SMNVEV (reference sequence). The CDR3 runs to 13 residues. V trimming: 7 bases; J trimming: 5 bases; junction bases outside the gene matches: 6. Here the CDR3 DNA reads TGTGCCAGCACCCCCCAGGGGGCGACTGAAGCTTTCTTT. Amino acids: CASTPQGATEAFF.

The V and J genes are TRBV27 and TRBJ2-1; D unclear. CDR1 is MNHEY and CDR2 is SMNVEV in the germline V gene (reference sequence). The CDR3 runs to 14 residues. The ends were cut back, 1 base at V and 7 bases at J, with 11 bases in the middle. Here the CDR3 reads CASSLYSPLNEQFF. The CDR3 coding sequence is TGTGCCAGCAGTTTATACTCCCCGTTGAATGAGCAGTTCTTC.

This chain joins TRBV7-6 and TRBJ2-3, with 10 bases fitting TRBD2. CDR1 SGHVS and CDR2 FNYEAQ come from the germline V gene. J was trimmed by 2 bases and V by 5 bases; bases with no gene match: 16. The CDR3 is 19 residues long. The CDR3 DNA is TGTGCCAGCAGCCCCCGGAGGTGGGTAGCGGGGGGCCTCACAGATACGCAGTATTTT. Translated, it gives CASSPRRWVAGGLTDTQYF.

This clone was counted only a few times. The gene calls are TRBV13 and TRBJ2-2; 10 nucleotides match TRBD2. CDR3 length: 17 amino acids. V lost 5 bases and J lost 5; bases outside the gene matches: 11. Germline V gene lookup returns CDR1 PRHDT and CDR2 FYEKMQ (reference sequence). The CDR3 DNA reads TGTGCCAGCAGCAGCCTCCTAGCGGGGGATTTGACCGGGGAGCTGTTTTTT. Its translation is CASSSLLAGDLTGELFF.

For the CDR3, the DNA is TGTGCCAGCAGCTACCAGGTCAGTGAGCAGTTCTTC. Translating it yields CASSYQVSEQFF. This chain joins TRBV13 and TRBJ2-1; D is unclear. This CDR3 is 12 amino acids long. The germline gives CDR1 PRHDT, CDR2 FYEKMQ (reference sequence). Trimming shortened V by 4 bases and J by 9 bases, and 10 bases separated the two germline ends.

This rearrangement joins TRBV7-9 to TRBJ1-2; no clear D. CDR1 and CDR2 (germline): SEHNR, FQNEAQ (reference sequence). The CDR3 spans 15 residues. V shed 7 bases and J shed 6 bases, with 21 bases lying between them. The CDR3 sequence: CASTPPLAAVDGYTF. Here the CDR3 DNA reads TGTGCCAGCACCCCTCCGTTGGCCGCGGTTGATGGCTACACCTTC.

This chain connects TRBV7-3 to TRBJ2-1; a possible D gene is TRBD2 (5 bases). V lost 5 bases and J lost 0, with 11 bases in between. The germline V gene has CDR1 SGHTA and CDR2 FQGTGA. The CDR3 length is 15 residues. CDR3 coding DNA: TGTGCCAGCAGCAAGACGGGAAGCTCCTACAATGAGCAGTTCTTC. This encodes CASSKTGSSYNEQFF.

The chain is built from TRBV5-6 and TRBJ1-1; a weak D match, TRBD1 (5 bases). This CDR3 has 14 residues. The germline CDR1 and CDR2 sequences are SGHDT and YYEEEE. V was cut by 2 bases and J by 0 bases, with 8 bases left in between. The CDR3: CASSFGDLNTEAFF. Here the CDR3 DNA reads TGTGCCAGCAGCTTTGGGGACTTGAACACTGAAGCTTTCTTT.

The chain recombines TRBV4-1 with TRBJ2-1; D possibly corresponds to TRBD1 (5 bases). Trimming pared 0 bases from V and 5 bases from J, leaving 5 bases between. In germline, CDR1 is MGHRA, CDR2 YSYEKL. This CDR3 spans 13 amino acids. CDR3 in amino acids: CASSQEGDNEQFF. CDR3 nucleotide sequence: TGCGCCAGCAGCCAAGAAGGGGACAATGAGCAGTTCTTC.

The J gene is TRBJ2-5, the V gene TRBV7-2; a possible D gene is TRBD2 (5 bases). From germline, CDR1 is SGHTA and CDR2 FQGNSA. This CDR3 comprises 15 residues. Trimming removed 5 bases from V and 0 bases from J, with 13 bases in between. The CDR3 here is CASSHPWGDQETQYF. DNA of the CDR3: TGTGCCAGCAGCCACCCCTGGGGAGACCAAGAGACCCAGTACTTC.

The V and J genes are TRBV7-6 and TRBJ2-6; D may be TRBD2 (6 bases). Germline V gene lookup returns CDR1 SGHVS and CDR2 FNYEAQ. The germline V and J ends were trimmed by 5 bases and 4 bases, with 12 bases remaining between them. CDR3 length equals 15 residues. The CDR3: CASSPWEAGANVLTF. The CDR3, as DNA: TGTGCCAGCAGCCCCTGGGAGGCGGGGGCCAACGTCCTGACTTTC.

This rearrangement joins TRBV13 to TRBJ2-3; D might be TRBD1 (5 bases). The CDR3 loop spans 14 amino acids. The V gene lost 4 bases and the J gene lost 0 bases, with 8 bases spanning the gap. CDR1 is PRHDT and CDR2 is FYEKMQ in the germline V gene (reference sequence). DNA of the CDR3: TGTGCCAGCAGCTCGGCAGGGAGCACAGATACGCAGTATTTT. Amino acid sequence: CASSSAGSTDTQYF. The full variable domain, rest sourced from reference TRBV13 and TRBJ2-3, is AAGVIQSPRHLIKEKRETATLKCYPIPRHDTVYWYQQGPGQDPQFLISFYEKMQSDKGSIPDRFSAQQFSDYHSELNMSSLELGDSALYFCASSSAGSTDTQYFGPGTRLTVL.

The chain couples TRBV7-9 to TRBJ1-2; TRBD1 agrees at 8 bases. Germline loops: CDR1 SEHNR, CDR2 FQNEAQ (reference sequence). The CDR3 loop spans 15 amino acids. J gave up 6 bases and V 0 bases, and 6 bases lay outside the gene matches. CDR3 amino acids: CASSLAAGGSDGYTF. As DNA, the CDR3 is TGTGCCAGCAGCTTAGCGGCAGGGGGCTCGGATGGCTACACCTTC.

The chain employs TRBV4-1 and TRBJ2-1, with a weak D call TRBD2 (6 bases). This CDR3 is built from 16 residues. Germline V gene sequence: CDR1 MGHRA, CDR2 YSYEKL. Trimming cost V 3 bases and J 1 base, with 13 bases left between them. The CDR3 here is CASSQDTSLSYNEQFF. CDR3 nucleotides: TGCGCCAGCAGCCAGGATACTAGCCTTTCCTACAATGAGCAGTTCTTC.

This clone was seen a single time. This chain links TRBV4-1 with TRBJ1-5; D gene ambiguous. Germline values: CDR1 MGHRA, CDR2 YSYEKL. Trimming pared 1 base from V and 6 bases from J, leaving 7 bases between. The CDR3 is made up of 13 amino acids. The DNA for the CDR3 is TGCGCCAGCAGCCAAGCCAGCGGTCAGCCCCAGCATTTT. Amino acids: CASSQASGQPQHF.

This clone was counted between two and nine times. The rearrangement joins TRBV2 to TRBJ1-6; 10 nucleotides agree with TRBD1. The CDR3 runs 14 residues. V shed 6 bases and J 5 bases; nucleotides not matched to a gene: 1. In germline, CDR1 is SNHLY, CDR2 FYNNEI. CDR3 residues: CASSGQGDNSPLHF. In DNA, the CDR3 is TGTGCCAGCAGCGGACAGGGGGATAATTCACCCCTCCACTTT.

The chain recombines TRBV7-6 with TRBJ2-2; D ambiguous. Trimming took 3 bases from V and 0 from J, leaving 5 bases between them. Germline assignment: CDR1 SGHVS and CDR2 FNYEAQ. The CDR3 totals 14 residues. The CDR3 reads CASSFFANTGELFF. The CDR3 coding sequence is TGTGCCAGCAGCTTTTTCGCGAACACCGGGGAGCTGTTTTTT.

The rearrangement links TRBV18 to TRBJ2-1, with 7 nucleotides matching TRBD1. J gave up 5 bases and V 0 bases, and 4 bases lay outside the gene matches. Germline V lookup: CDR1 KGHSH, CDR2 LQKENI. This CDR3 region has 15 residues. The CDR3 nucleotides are TGTGCCAGCTCACCACCTACCACAGGGGACAATGAGCAGTTCTTC. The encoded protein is CASSPPTTGDNEQFF.

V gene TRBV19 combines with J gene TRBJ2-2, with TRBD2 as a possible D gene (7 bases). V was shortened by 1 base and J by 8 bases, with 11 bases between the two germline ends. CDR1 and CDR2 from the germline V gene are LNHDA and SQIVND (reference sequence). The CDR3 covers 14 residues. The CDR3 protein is CASSIVAGAGELFF. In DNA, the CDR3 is TGTGCCAGTAGTATAGTTGCGGGGGCTGGGGAGCTGTTTTTT.

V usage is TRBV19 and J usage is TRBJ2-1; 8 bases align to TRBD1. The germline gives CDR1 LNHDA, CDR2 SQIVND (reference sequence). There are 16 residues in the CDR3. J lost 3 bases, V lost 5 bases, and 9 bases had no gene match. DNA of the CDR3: TGTGCCAGTAGTCCCCAGGGGGCGGGGATCTACAATGAGCAGTTCTTC. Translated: CASSPQGAGIYNEQFF. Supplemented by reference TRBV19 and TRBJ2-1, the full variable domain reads DGGITQSPKYLFRKEGQNVTLSCEQNLNHDAMYWYRQDPGQGLRLIYYSQIVNDFQKGDIAEGYSVSREKKESFPLTVTSAQKNPTAFYLCASSPQGAGIYNEQFFGPGTRLTVL.

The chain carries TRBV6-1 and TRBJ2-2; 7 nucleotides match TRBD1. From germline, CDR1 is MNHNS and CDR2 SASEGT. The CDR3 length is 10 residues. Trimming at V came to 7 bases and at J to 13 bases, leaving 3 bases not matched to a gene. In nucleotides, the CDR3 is TGTGCCAGCAAACGACAGGGGCTGTTTTTT. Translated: CASKRQGLFF.

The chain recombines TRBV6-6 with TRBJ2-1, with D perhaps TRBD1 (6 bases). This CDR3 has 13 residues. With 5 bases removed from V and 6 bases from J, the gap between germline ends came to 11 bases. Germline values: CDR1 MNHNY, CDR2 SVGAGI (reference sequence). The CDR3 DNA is TGTGCCAGCAGTCCGGGACACCCCAATGAGCAGTTCTTC. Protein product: CASSPGHPNEQFF.

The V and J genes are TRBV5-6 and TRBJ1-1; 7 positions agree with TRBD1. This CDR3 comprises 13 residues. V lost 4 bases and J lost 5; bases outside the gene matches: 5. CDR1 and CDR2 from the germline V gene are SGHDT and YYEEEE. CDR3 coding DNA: TGTGCCAGCAGCCCGACAGGGTATACTGAAGCTTTCTTT. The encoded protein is CASSPTGYTEAFF.

CDR3 sequence: CASSQGGQGEGTEAFF. The CDR3 DNA sequence: TGTGCCAGCAGCCAAGGAGGTCAGGGTGAAGGCACTGAAGCTTTCTTT. V is TRBV4-2 and J is TRBJ1-1; maybe TRBD1 (5 bases). V was pared by 1 base and J by 4 bases, with 16 bases between. There are 16 residues in the CDR3. The germline gives CDR1 LGHNA, CDR2 YNFKEQ.